The 21 T cell receptor beta chains listed next were all sequenced from one sample in a study of OX40 agonist ivuxolimab in advanced cancers. Assay used: immunoSEQ multiplex PCR; TCRdb lists only in-frame clones, some missing. In the table there are 40,000 to 50,000 clones, approximately 86% of which are singletons. The sequenced sample was CD4+ or CD8+ T cells sorted from blood, obtained in a trial of the OX40 agonist ivuxolimab. The receptor source for this set is an adult with an advanced solid tumor such as melanoma, head and neck, liver or kidney cancer.

The rearrangement links TRBV7-9 to TRBJ2-3; 13 bases align to TRBD2. Germline V CDR1 and CDR2: SEHNR, FQNEAQ (reference sequence). Trimming took 5 bases from V and 3 from J; bases not matched to a gene: 2. The CDR3 is made up of 15 amino acids. The CDR3 reads CASSRTSGRTDTQYF. The CDR3 bases are TGTGCCAGCAGCCGGACTAGCGGGAGAACAGATACGCAGTATTTT.

The chain employs TRBV4-1 and TRBJ1-1; D is possibly TRBD1 (6 bases). This CDR3 has 14 amino acids. Germline V gene data show CDR1 as MGHRA and CDR2 as YSYEKL. Trimming stripped 0 bases from V and 2 bases from J, with 7 bases between. The CDR3 spells CASSQEGGNTEAFF. In DNA form, the CDR3 reads TGCGCCAGCAGCCAAGAAGGGGGAAACACTGAAGCTTTCTTT.

The chain uses TRBV9 and TRBJ1-1; no clear D. V lost 0 bases and J lost 7, with 7 bases in between. This CDR3 comprises 12 residues. CDR1 is SGDLS, CDR2 YYNGEE, per germline. In nucleotides, the CDR3 is TGTGCCAGCAGCGTAGACATGGGTGAAGCTTTCTTT. As protein: CASSVDMGEAFF.

The chain uses TRBV5-4 and TRBJ2-3; D not resolved. The length of the CDR3 is 15 residues. Germline V lookup: CDR1 SGHNT, CDR2 YYREEE (reference sequence). V was trimmed by 3 bases and J by 3 bases, leaving 14 bases between them. The CDR3 DNA is TGTGCCAGCAGCTATGGACGTGGAGCGACAGATACGCAGTATTTT. It specifies CASSYGRGATDTQYF.

Only one count was recorded for this clone. This chain joins TRBV29-1 and TRBJ2-2; 12 nucleotides line up with TRBD2. The V gene's germline CDR1 is SQVTM and CDR2 ANQGSEA. The CDR3 is made up of 15 amino acids. Unmatched junction bases numbered 4, after V lost 3 bases and J lost 5 bases. CDR3 loop: CSVETSGRRTGELFF. CDR3 bases: TGCAGCGTTGAGACTAGCGGGAGAAGAACCGGGGAGCTGTTTTTT.

The rearrangement links TRBV29-1 to TRBJ2-7; D remains unclear. V gave up 4 bases and J gave up 6 bases, with 10 bases separating them. In germline, CDR1 is SQVTM, CDR2 ANQGSEA. The CDR3 sequence is 11 residues long. In DNA, the CDR3 is TGCAGCGTTGGGTGGGTCGGCGAGCAGTACTTC. Translated, it gives CSVGWVGEQYF.

The chain uses TRBV16 and TRBJ2-7; tentatively, D is TRBD2 (5 bases). Germline V gene lookup returns CDR1 KGHSY and CDR2 FQNENV. With 0 bases removed from V and 4 bases from J, the gap between germline ends came to 7 bases. CDR3 length equals 13 residues. Here the CDR3 DNA reads TGTGCCAGCAGCCAATCCACTAGTTACGAGCAGTACTTC. Translation gives CASSQSTSYEQYF.

V and J are TRBV4-1 and TRBJ2-5, with 10 bases that match TRBD2. The germline CDR1 and CDR2 sequences are MGHRA and YSYEKL. The CDR3 consists of 15 residues. The junction had 0 bases not matched to a gene; V was cut back by 2 bases and J by 0 bases. As DNA, the CDR3 is TGCGCCAGCAGCCAACTAGCGGGGGACCAAGAGACCCAGTACTTC. Its translation is CASSQLAGDQETQYF.

This sequence joins TRBV5-8 and TRBJ2-5; 8 positions match TRBD1. Losses at the gene ends were 0 bases for V and 2 bases for J; bases not matched to a gene: 3. The CDR3 sequence is 15 residues long. The germline CDR1 and CDR2 sequences are SGHTS and YDEGEE. CDR3 amino acids: CASSLGQGLQETQYF. Written as DNA, the CDR3 is TGTGCCAGCAGCTTGGGACAGGGGCTTCAAGAGACCCAGTACTTC.

The chain links TRBV5-1 to TRBJ1-3; no clear D. This CDR3 is built from 15 residues. The V and J ends lost 2 bases and 1 base respectively, with 10 bases between them. Germline-derived CDR1 and CDR2 are SGHRS and YFSETQ. In DNA form, the CDR3 reads TGCGCCAGCAGCTTAATAAGTGGATCTGGAAACACCATATATTTT. Protein sequence: CASSLISGSGNTIYF.

The rearrangement joins TRBV9 to TRBJ2-4, with 9 bases identical to TRBD2. With V trimmed by 0 bases and J by 1 base, 2 bases remained unmatched. Germline CDR1 reads SGDLS; CDR2 reads YYNGEE. This CDR3 has 16 amino acids. The CDR3 here is CASSVESGGAKNIQYF. In DNA, the CDR3 is TGTGCCAGCAGCGTAGAGAGCGGGGGGGCCAAAAACATTCAGTACTTC.

This rearrangement joins TRBV29-1 to TRBJ1-2; 9 nucleotides agree with TRBD1. Germline V lookup: CDR1 SQVTM, CDR2 ANQGSEA. V was pared by 6 bases and J by 2 bases, with 7 bases of the junction left unmatched. The CDR3 consists of 14 residues. The CDR3 region has the DNA TGCAGCGTGATCCGGGACAGGGTAAACTATGGCTACACCTTC. It specifies CSVIRDRVNYGYTF.

This chain links TRBV27 with TRBJ2-1; 8 bases map to TRBD2. Trimming removed 5 bases from V and 6 bases from J; junction bases left unmatched: 9. Germline V gives CDR1 MNHEY, CDR2 SMNVEV (reference sequence). The CDR3 runs to 15 residues. CDR3 amino acids: CASSPAGAPINEQFF. The CDR3 nucleotides read TGTGCCAGCAGTCCAGCGGGAGCGCCCATCAATGAGCAGTTCTTC.

The CDR3 DNA reads as TGTGCCAGTATTTCCTGGGCTGGGGACAACGGACTAGCGGGGGAAACCGGGGAGCTGTTTTTT. Amino acids: CASISWAGDNGLAGETGELFF. The chain is built from TRBV19 and TRBJ2-2; 13 bases are a match to TRBD2. There are 21 residues in the CDR3. J was trimmed by 5 bases and V by 7 bases; bases with no gene match: 22. The germline V gene has CDR1 LNHDA and CDR2 SQIVND (reference sequence). The entire variable domain, with the rest obtained from reference TRBV19 and TRBJ2-2, is as follows: DGGITQSPKYLFRKEGQNVTLSCEQNLNHDAMYWYRQDPGQGLRLIYYSQIVNDFQKGDIAEGYSVSREKKESFPLTVTSAQKNPTAFYLCASISWAGDNGLAGETGELFFGEGSRLTVL.

This chain uses TRBV4-2 with TRBJ1-1; D possibly corresponds to TRBD1 (5 bases). Germline V gives CDR1 LGHNA, CDR2 YNFKEQ. This CDR3 has 14 residues. Trimming left V 1 base short and J 1 base short, with 7 bases between. This CDR3 reads CASSQAGGNTEAFF. The CDR3 DNA follows: TGTGCCAGCAGCCAAGCGGGGGGGAACACTGAAGCTTTCTTT.

The V call is TRBV5-1, the J call TRBJ2-7, with 9 bases fitting TRBD1. This CDR3 spans 15 amino acids. The germline gives CDR1 SGHRS, CDR2 YFSETQ. V trimming: 6 bases; J trimming: 6 bases; junction bases outside the gene matches: 13. The CDR3 sequence is CASKMLGTGSLEQYF. CDR3 nucleotide sequence: TGCGCCAGCAAAATGTTGGGGACAGGGAGCCTCGAGCAGTACTTC.

The CDR3 loop is CASNNGWSSGSGTDTQYF. CDR3 DNA: TGTGCCAGCAACAACGGTTGGTCTAGCGGGAGTGGTACAGATACGCAGTATTTT. The chain couples TRBV21-1 to TRBJ2-3; the D call in the table, TRBD2, was not verified against the DNA. TRBV21-1 is given as a pseudogene. The CDR3 sequence is 18 residues long.

V is TRBV14 and J is TRBJ1-1, with D perhaps TRBD1 (6 bases). The germline V gene has CDR1 SGHDN and CDR2 FVKESK. The V and J ends lost 3 bases and 7 bases respectively, with 9 bases between them. The CDR3 totals 12 residues. For the CDR3, the DNA is TGTGCCAGCAGCCAGGGGGGCCTTGAAGCTTTCTTT. Encoded protein: CASSQGGLEAFF.

The V call is TRBV11-2, the J call TRBJ2-1; 7 bases line up with TRBD2. J was trimmed by 9 bases and V by 1 base; bases with no gene match: 0. The length of the CDR3 is 12 residues. The germline gives CDR1 SGHAT, CDR2 FQNNGV. The CDR3 nucleotides are TGTGCCAGCAGCTTAGGCGGGAGTGAGCAGTTCTTC. Residues: CASSLGGSEQFF.

The genes are TRBV7-9 and TRBJ2-5; 8 nucleotides align to TRBD2. Germline V gives CDR1 SEHNR, CDR2 FQNEAQ (reference sequence). The CDR3 loop spans 15 amino acids. The ends lost 3 bases at V and 3 bases at J; junction bases unmatched: 6. DNA for the CDR3: TGTGCCAGCAGCTTTCGGCGGGGGGAAAAAGAGACCCAGTACTTC. Its translation: CASSFRRGEKETQYF.

The chain carries TRBV6-5 and TRBJ1-1; D unclear. The CDR3 runs 13 residues. V dropped 0 bases and J dropped 1 base, with 3 bases sitting between them. Germline values: CDR1 MNHEY, CDR2 SVGAGI. The CDR3 spells CASSYSTNTEAFF. The CDR3 DNA is TGTGCCAGCAGTTACTCGACGAACACTGAAGCTTTCTTT.